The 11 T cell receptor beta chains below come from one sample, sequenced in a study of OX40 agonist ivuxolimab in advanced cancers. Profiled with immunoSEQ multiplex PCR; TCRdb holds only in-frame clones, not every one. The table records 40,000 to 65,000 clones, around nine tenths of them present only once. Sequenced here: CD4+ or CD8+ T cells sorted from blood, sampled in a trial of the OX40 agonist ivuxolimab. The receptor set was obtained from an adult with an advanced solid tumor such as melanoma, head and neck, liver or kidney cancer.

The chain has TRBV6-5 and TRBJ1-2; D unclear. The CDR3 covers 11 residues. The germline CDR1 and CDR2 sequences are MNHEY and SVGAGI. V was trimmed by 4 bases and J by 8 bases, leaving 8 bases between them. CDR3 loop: CASSFDIGYTF. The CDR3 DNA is TGTGCCAGCAGTTTCGACATCGGCTACACCTTC.

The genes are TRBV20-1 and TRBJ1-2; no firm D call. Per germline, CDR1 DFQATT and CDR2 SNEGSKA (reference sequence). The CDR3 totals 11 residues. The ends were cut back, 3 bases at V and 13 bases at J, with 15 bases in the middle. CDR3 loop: CSASPWGAFTF. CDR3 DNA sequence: TGCAGTGCTAGCCCCTGGGGTGCTTTCACCTTC.

DNA for the CDR3: TGTGCCAGCAGTCCTCCAGGGGGCGGCTACAATGAGCAGTTCTTC. It translates to CASSPPGGGYNEQFF. V is TRBV28 and J is TRBJ2-1, with 8 bases fitting TRBD1. CDR3 length: 15 amino acids. Germline CDR1 is MDHEN and CDR2 is SYDVKM. With V trimmed by 5 bases and J by 3 bases, 6 bases remained unmatched. The entire variable domain, with the rest obtained from reference TRBV28 and TRBJ2-1, is as follows: DVKVTQSSRYLVKRTGEKVFLECVQDMDHENMFWYRQDPGLGLRLIYFSYDVKMKEKGDIPEGYSVSREKKERFSLILESASTNQTSMYLCASSPPGGGYNEQFFGPGTRLTVL.

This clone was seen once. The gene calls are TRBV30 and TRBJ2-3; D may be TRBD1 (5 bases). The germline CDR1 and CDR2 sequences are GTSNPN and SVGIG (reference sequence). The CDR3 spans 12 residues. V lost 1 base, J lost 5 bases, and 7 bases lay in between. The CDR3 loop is CAWSGGRDTQYF. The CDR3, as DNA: TGTGCCTGGAGTGGGGGCAGAGATACGCAGTATTTT.

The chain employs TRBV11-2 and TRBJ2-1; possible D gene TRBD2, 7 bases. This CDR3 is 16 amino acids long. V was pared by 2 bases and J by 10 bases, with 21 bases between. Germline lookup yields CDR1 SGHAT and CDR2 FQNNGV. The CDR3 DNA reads TGTGCCAGCAGCTTAATCATCGGGGGGCCAAAGGGGGAGCAGTTCTTC. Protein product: CASSLIIGGPKGEQFF.

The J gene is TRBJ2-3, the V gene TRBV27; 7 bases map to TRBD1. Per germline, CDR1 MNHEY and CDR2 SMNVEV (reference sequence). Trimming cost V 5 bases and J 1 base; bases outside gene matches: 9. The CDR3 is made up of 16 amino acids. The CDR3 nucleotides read TGTGCCAGCAGTCCCCGGACAGGTCGGCGCACAGATACGCAGTATTTT. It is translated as CASSPRTGRRTDTQYF.

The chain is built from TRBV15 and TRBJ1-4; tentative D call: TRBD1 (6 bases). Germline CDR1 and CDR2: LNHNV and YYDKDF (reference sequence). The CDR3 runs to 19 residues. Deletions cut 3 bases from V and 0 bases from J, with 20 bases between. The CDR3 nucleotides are TGTGCCACCAGCAGGCCCCCGGGACACCCAAGGGCAACTAATGAAAAACTGTTTTTT. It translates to CATSRPPGHPRATNEKLFF.

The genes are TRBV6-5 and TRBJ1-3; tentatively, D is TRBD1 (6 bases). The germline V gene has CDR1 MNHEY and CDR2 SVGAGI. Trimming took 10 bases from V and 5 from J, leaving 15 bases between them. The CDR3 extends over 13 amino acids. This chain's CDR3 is CATRKTGRNTIYF. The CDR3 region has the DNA TGTGCCACCAGGAAGACAGGCCGAAACACCATATATTTT.

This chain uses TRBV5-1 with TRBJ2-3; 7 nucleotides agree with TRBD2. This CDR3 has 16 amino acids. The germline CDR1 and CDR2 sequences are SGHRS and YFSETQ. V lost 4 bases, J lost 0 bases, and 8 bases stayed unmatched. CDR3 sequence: CASSRRGGVSTDTQYF. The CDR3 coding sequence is TGCGCCAGCAGCCGCCGGGGAGGGGTCAGCACAGATACGCAGTATTTT.

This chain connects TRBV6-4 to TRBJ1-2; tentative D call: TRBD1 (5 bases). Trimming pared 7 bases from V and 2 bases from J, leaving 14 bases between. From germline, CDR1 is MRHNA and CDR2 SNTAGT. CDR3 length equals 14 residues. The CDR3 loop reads CASKPGPTNYGYTF. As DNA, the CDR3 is TGTGCCAGCAAACCGGGACCCACAAACTATGGCTACACCTTC.

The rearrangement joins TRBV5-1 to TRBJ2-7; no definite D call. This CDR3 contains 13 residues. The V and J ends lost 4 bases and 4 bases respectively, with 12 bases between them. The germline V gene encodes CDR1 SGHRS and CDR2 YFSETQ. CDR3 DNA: TGCGCCAGCAGCCCGAGACCTAGTTACGAGCAGTACTTC. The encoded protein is CASSPRPSYEQYF.